This T cell receptor beta chain was captured by sequencing in a study of response to subunit inactivated influenza vaccine. Study outcomes and limitations: Authors suggested seasonal influenza vaccinations each recruit few new T cells.

MiXCR, applied by TCRdb to the RT-PCR reads, yields one record per CDR3 protein. This table holds over 150,000 distinct CDR3 sequences, under 15% found once. Trimming at V came to 7 bases and at J to 7 bases, leaving 5 bases not matched to a gene. The length of the CDR3 is 13 residues. Germline-derived CDR1 and CDR2 are SEHNR and FQNEAQ (reference sequence). On this clonotype itself: Antigen unknown.

This sample comprised CD8+ T cells sorted from PBMCs, obtained roughly 5 days after vaccination. V and J are TRBV7-9 and TRBJ2-1; 9 bases are a match to TRBD1. The receptor was isolated from a man aged 50 to 59 who received an inactivated influenza vaccine. CDR3: CASNGGQGNEQFF. CDR3 nucleotide sequence: TGTGCCAGCAACGGGGGACAGGGTAATGAGCAGTTCTTC.